These 17 T cell receptor beta chains share one sample of origin, sequenced in a study of T cell responses to AZD1222 COVID-19 vaccine. Libraries were prepared by immunoSEQ multiplex PCR; TCRdb keeps only in-frame clonotypes and omits some of them. This repertoire shows more than 60,000 clones, less than 90% found once; its top ten account for approximately 18%. This material consisted of peripheral blood, taken on day 0 of AZD1222 vaccination. The receptor source for this set is an adult in good health.

The chain carries TRBV9 and TRBJ1-1, with D possibly being TRBD1 (5 bases). The CDR3 runs 14 residues. V was shortened by 0 bases and J by 6 bases, with 12 bases between the two germline ends. Germline lookup yields CDR1 SGDLS and CDR2 YYNGEE. DNA for the CDR3: TGTGCCAGCAGCGTAGATTGGGGGAGGGCTGAAGCTTTCTTT. Its protein is CASSVDWGRAEAFF.

Worth noting for this clone: One end of the junction fails to match germline, which may point to a read error. The J gene is TRBJ1-2, the V gene TRBV10-3; TRBD1 aligns across 7 bases. Germline CDR1 and CDR2: ENHRY and SYGVKD. The CDR3 is 13 residues long. The CDR3 nucleotides read TGTGCCATCAGTGAGGGGTCAGGGGGAACTGGCGTCTTC. This gives the protein CAISEGSGGTGVF.

The rearrangement uses TRBV19 and TRBJ1-2; TRBD1 might be the D (5 bases). The CDR3 runs to 15 residues. Deletions cut 7 bases from V and 2 bases from J, with 17 bases between. The V gene's germline CDR1 is LNHDA and CDR2 SQIVND (reference sequence). CDR3 residues: CASIQGRAMNYGYTF. The CDR3 bases are TGTGCCAGTATCCAGGGTAGGGCCATGAACTATGGCTACACCTTC.

This sequence joins TRBV11-2 and TRBJ2-1, with D uncertain. The V gene's germline CDR1 is SGHAT and CDR2 FQNNGV. Trimming removed 3 bases at V and 0 bases at J, with 12 bases between. This CDR3 is built from 16 residues. CDR3 nucleotide sequence: TGTGCCAGCAGCTTCCGGGCCGCTAGCTCCTACAATGAGCAGTTCTTC. It specifies CASSFRAASSYNEQFF.

The CDR3 protein is CASWDRGETQYF. The CDR3 nucleotides read TGTGCCTCCTGGGACAGAGGAGAGACCCAGTACTTC. The rearrangement uses TRBV6-9 and TRBJ2-5; 7 positions agree with TRBD1. Trimming removed 11 bases from V and 4 bases from J; junction bases left unmatched: 7. CDR1 is MNHGY, CDR2 SVAAGI, per germline. The CDR3 loop spans 12 amino acids.

This chain connects TRBV15 to TRBJ1-2; possibly TRBD1 for D (6 bases). From germline, CDR1 is LNHNV and CDR2 YYDKDF (reference sequence). The V end was cut by 0 bases, the J end by 4 bases, with 12 bases between. The CDR3 loop spans 15 amino acids. The CDR3 coding sequence is TGTGCCACCAGCAGAGATACGGGGGCCCCCTATGGCTACACCTTC. This encodes CATSRDTGAPYGYTF.

The gene calls are TRBV14 and TRBJ2-2; 7 bases align to TRBD1. This CDR3 spans 14 amino acids. V was pared by 4 bases and J by 6 bases, with 5 bases of the junction left unmatched. Germline CDR1 reads SGHDN; CDR2 reads FVKESK. This CDR3 is CASSRETGSGELFF. CDR3 in DNA: TGTGCCAGCAGCCGGGAGACAGGGTCCGGGGAGCTGTTTTTT.

The rearrangement uses TRBV18 and TRBJ1-3; D gene ambiguous. This CDR3 spans 14 amino acids. Trimming removed 3 bases from V and 0 bases from J, with 6 bases in between. CDR1 and CDR2 from the germline V gene are KGHSH and LQKENI. Written as DNA, the CDR3 is TGTGCCAGCTCACCCGGAAACTCTGGAAACACCATATATTTT. The encoded protein is CASSPGNSGNTIYF. Combining the CDR3 with reference TRBV18 and TRBJ1-3 gives the whole variable domain NAGVMQNPRHLVRRRGQEARLRCSPMKGHSHVYWYRQLPEEGLKFMVYLQKENIIDESGMPKERFSAEFPKEGPSILRIQQVVRGDSAAYFCASSPGNSGNTIYFGEGSWLTVV.

This clone showed up just once. The chain recombines TRBV12-3 or TRBV12-4 with TRBJ1-1; TRBD1 agrees at 7 bases. V lost 7 bases and J lost 0; bases outside the gene matches: 2. The CDR3 runs 13 residues. The CDR3: CASTGTVNTEAFF. The CDR3 bases are TGTGCCAGCACCGGGACAGTGAACACTGAAGCTTTCTTT.

The chain employs TRBV27 and TRBJ2-7; 7 nucleotides agree with TRBD2. The CDR3 contains 14 residues. Germline V CDR1 and CDR2: MNHEY, SMNVEV (reference sequence). Trimming took 3 bases from V and 0 from J; bases not matched to a gene: 2. CDR3 in DNA: TGTGCCAGCAGTTTTGGGGGGGGCTCCTACGAGCAGTACTTC. Translating it yields CASSFGGGSYEQYF.

The chain uses TRBV5-1 and TRBJ2-5, with no clear D. CDR3 length: 18 amino acids. CDR1 is SGHRS and CDR2 is YFSETQ in the germline V gene. The V gene lost 4 bases and the J gene lost 3 bases, with 25 bases spanning the gap. DNA for the CDR3: TGCGCCAGCAGCACACCCTTTTCAAAAGGGTGGAAGGAAGAGACCCAGTACTTC. It codes for CASSTPFSKGWKEETQYF. The variable domain in full, completed from reference TRBV5-1 and TRBJ2-5, reads KAGVTQTPRYLIKTRGQQVTLSCSPISGHRSVSWYQQTPGQGLQFLFEYFSETQRNKGNFPGRFSGRQFSNSRSEMNVSTLELGDSALYLCASSTPFSKGWKEETQYFGPGTRLLVL.

The sample holds one count of this clone. This chain joins TRBV24-1 and TRBJ1-1, with no clear D. Per germline, CDR1 KGHDR and CDR2 SFDVKD. CDR3 length: 11 residues. Trimming pared 6 bases from V and 6 bases from J, leaving 7 bases between. Here the CDR3 reads CATSNGAEAFF. The CDR3 DNA reads as TGTGCCACCAGTAACGGGGCTGAAGCTTTCTTT.

The rearrangement joins TRBV24-1 to TRBJ2-2; the D gene is possibly TRBD1 (6 bases). The CDR3 consists of 14 residues. V was pared by 8 bases and J by 7 bases, with 16 bases between. CDR1 and CDR2 from the germline V gene are KGHDR and SFDVKD. CDR3 residues: CATTLAGDGGELFF. The CDR3 DNA is TGTGCCACCACCCTTGCAGGGGATGGCGGGGAGCTGTTTTTT.

The chain couples TRBV3-1 (or the pseudogene TRBV3-2) to TRBJ1-1; 9 bases line up with TRBD1. Germline loops: CDR1 LGHDT, CDR2 YNNKEL (reference sequence). The CDR3 length is 15 residues. V dropped 6 bases and J dropped 5; count of bases not matched to a gene: 10. CDR3 DNA: TGTGCCAGCAGTCCCACAGGGGGCGCAAGGACTGAAGCTTTCTTT. It encodes CASSPTGGARTEAFF.

The V gene is TRBV19, the J gene TRBJ1-2; D is perhaps TRBD1 (6 bases). The CDR3 loop spans 16 amino acids. Germline V gene sequence: CDR1 LNHDA, CDR2 SQIVND (reference sequence). V dropped 0 bases and J dropped 0 bases, with 11 bases sitting between them. The CDR3 bases are TGTGCCAGTAGTATAGATGGACAGACTCCTAACTATGGCTACACCTTC. Its translation is CASSIDGQTPNYGYTF.

The genes are TRBV11-2 and TRBJ2-1, with D tentatively TRBD1 or TRBD2 (6 bases each). CDR1 and CDR2 (germline): SGHAT, FQNNGV. CDR3 length: 15 residues. V was cut by 3 bases and J by 6 bases, with 15 bases left in between. The CDR3 DNA sequence: TGTGCCAGCAGCTTCACGGGGGCCATAGGCAATGAGCAGTTCTTC. It encodes CASSFTGAIGNEQFF.

The gene calls are TRBV7-8 and TRBJ1-5; D remains ambiguous. Germline V gene data show CDR1 as SGHVS and CDR2 as FQNEAQ. With 1 base removed from V and 7 bases from J, the gap between germline ends came to 8 bases. CDR3 length equals 13 residues. CDR3 residues: CASSLGVGQPQHF. In nucleotides, the CDR3 is TGTGCCAGCAGCTTAGGAGTTGGCCAGCCCCAGCATTTT.